This TCR beta chain was sequenced in a study of chemoradiotherapy in HPV16-positive cancers. At the level of the study: Candidate HPV-specific clones and shared TCR motifs came from a couple of HPV16-positive patients. Study-wide points: Better recurrence-free survival went with HPV-responsive T-cell expansion in HPV16-positive patients. HPV-specific T cells were functionally defined from only a couple of HPV16-positive patients.

A note on this clone: The antigen remains undetermined.

Germline V CDR1 and CDR2: SGDLS, YYNGEE. V trimming: 3 bases; J trimming: 7 bases; junction bases outside the gene matches: 8. The CDR3 length is 15 residues. Using immunoSEQ multiplex PCR, the repertoire was profiled, and TCRdb retains in-frame clones only, with some absent. The sample has more than 9,500 clones; around 89% are singletons. Repeated repertoire sampling spanned the course of chemoradiotherapy. This material was acquired from a patient who underwent chemoradiotherapy. This rearrangement joins TRBV9 to TRBJ2-3, with 10 bases identical to TRBD2. The TCR originated in a human donor with HPV-associated anogenital cancer. CDR3 amino acids: CASSALAGSANTQYF. The CDR3 DNA follows: TGTGCCAGCAGCGCACTAGCGGGATCTGCGAATACGCAGTATTTT.